A selection of T cell receptor beta chains follows, all from one sample in a study of spatial heterogeneity in lung cancer. TCRdb re-derived calls from the 5' RACE reads in MiXCR, one entry per CDR3 protein. The sample consists of 25,000 to 35,000 distinct CDR3 sequences, 5% to 6.5% of them appearing once. This material consisted of PBMCs, taken at follow-up. These TCRs come from a female donor with early-stage non-small cell lung cancer. Each CDR3 is given with its conserved first and last residue. Each record gives: J gene, clone size, D gene, V gene, CDR3 DNA, CDR3 protein. The D gene is left open where the match is weak. Clone size is stated in some rows and not others, as once, few, many or a class when expanded.

j_call: TRBJ1-2
clone_size: many
d_call: TRBD1
v_call: TRBV28
cdr3_nt: TGTGCCAGCAGTCTAACAGGGGATTGGGCCTATGGCTACACCTTC
cdr3_aa: CASSLTGDWAYGYTF

j_call: TRBJ1-2
clone_size: few
d_call: TRBD1
v_call: TRBV10-3
cdr3_nt: TGTGCCATAGGGACAGATACTTCCCTCTATGGCTACACCTTC
cdr3_aa: CAIGTDTSLYGYTF

j_call: TRBJ2-5
clone_size: many
d_call: TRBD2
v_call: TRBV29-1
cdr3_nt: TGCAGCGTTGAGGGGGTCGCGGGAGAATCGGGGGTCCAAGAGACCCAGTACTTC
cdr3_aa: CSVEGVAGESGVQETQYF

j_call: TRBJ2-2
clone_size: many
d_call: .
v_call: TRBV7-9
cdr3_nt: TGTGCCAGCAGCCCCGGAAGGATCACCGGGGAGCTGTTTTTT
cdr3_aa: CASSPGRITGELFF

j_call: TRBJ1-1
clone_size: few
d_call: .
v_call: TRBV7-2
cdr3_nt: TGTGCCAGCAGGAGGACACGGAACACTGAAGCTTTCTTT
cdr3_aa: CASRRTRNTEAFF

j_call: TRBJ1-1
clone_size: many
d_call: TRBD1
v_call: TRBV5-1
cdr3_nt: TGCGCCAGCAGCGTCGACAGGGGGGGCACTGAAGCTTTCTTT
cdr3_aa: CASSVDRGGTEAFF

j_call: TRBJ2-3
clone_size: few
d_call: .
v_call: TRBV20-1
cdr3_nt: TGCAGTGCCCCGCCTGGGGGACCGAACACAGATACGCAGTATTTT
cdr3_aa: CSAPPGGPNTDTQYF

j_call: TRBJ1-2
clone_size: .
d_call: .
v_call: TRBV20-1
cdr3_nt: TGCAGTGCGCCGGATAACTATGGCTACACCTTC
cdr3_aa: CSAPDNYGYTF

j_call: TRBJ1-1
clone_size: few
d_call: .
v_call: TRBV6-6
cdr3_nt: TGTGCCAGCAGCGTCGTCTCTAGTGGGGCTGAAGCTTTCTTT
cdr3_aa: CASSVVSSGAEAFF

j_call: TRBJ2-1
clone_size: many
d_call: .
v_call: TRBV29-1
cdr3_nt: TGCAGCGTCACGTTCGGGACCGATTCTTCGAATGAGCAGTTCTTC
cdr3_aa: CSVTFGTDSSNEQFF

j_call: TRBJ1-1
clone_size: many
d_call: .
v_call: TRBV29-1
cdr3_nt: TGCAGCGTTGGGCGGGTTAACACTGAAGCTTTCTTT
cdr3_aa: CSVGRVNTEAFF

j_call: TRBJ2-3
clone_size: many
d_call: .
v_call: TRBV19
cdr3_nt: TGTGCCAGTAGTATAGATCCGGAGAGCACAGATACGCAGTATTTT
cdr3_aa: CASSIDPESTDTQYF

j_call: TRBJ2-7
clone_size: many
d_call: .
v_call: TRBV2
cdr3_nt: TGTGCCAGCAGTCCCGGGACGCTATACGAGCAGTACTTC
cdr3_aa: CASSPGTLYEQYF

j_call: TRBJ1-4
clone_size: many
d_call: .
v_call: TRBV25-1
cdr3_nt: TGTGCCAGCAGCGAGGTCGGCTTTAATGAAAAACTGTTTTTT
cdr3_aa: CASSEVGFNEKLFF

j_call: TRBJ2-3
clone_size: many
d_call: .
v_call: TRBV11-2
cdr3_nt: TGTGCCAGCAGCCCAGGCCCCACAGATACGCAGTATTTT
cdr3_aa: CASSPGPTDTQYF

j_call: TRBJ1-5
clone_size: many
d_call: .
v_call: TRBV7-2
cdr3_nt: TGTGCCAGCAGCTCATACAGGGCGCCCAATCAGCCCCAGCATTTT
cdr3_aa: CASSSYRAPNQPQHF

j_call: TRBJ2-6
clone_size: many
d_call: .
v_call: TRBV29-1
cdr3_nt: TGCAGCGTCGTAGACAGGCCCAACGTCCTGACTTTC
cdr3_aa: CSVVDRPNVLTF

j_call: TRBJ1-2
clone_size: many
d_call: .
v_call: TRBV7-9
cdr3_nt: TGTGCCAGCAGCTTAGAGGGCTTGGGTGGCTACACCTTC
cdr3_aa: CASSLEGLGGYTF

j_call: TRBJ1-1
clone_size: many
d_call: .
v_call: TRBV18
cdr3_nt: TGTGCCAGCTCACCACCTTCGGTAAGGACTGAAGCTTTCTTT
cdr3_aa: CASSPPSVRTEAFF

j_call: TRBJ2-3
clone_size: many
d_call: TRBD2
v_call: TRBV11-2
cdr3_nt: TGTGCCAGCAGCTCCGGGACTAGCGGGGTTCTAGATACGCAGTATTTT
cdr3_aa: CASSSGTSGVLDTQYF

j_call: TRBJ2-5
clone_size: few
d_call: .
v_call: TRBV2
cdr3_nt: TGTGCCACCCGGCTTAACAGGGTGGAGACCCAGTACTTC
cdr3_aa: CATRLNRVETQYF

j_call: TRBJ2-1
clone_size: many
d_call: .
v_call: TRBV13
cdr3_nt: TGTGCCAGCAGTCAAAAGGATCGTTCCTACAATGAGCAGTTCTTC
cdr3_aa: CASSQKDRSYNEQFF

j_call: TRBJ1-3
clone_size: many
d_call: .
v_call: TRBV27
cdr3_nt: TGTGCCAGCAGTTTAGATGGGGGCGGCGGAAACACCATATATTTT
cdr3_aa: CASSLDGGGGNTIYF

j_call: TRBJ1-5
clone_size: many
d_call: .
v_call: TRBV7-2
cdr3_nt: TGTGCCAGCAGCCTAGGGGTTGGCCAGCCCCAGCATTTT
cdr3_aa: CASSLGVGQPQHF

j_call: TRBJ2-5
clone_size: .
d_call: .
v_call: TRBV4-2
cdr3_nt: TGTGCCAGCAGCCAAGTTGGGGGGGCCGGAGAGACCCAGTACTTC
cdr3_aa: CASSQVGGAGETQYF

j_call: TRBJ2-1
clone_size: few
d_call: TRBD1
v_call: TRBV7-3
cdr3_nt: TGTGCCAGCAGCTTCACAGGGGGCAAGGAGCAGTTCTTC
cdr3_aa: CASSFTGGKEQFF

j_call: TRBJ1-5
clone_size: many
d_call: TRBD1
v_call: TRBV20-1
cdr3_nt: TGCAGTGCTAGACCTACAGGGGGCGCGGGCAATCAGCCCCAGCATTTT
cdr3_aa: CSARPTGGAGNQPQHF

j_call: TRBJ2-5
clone_size: many
d_call: .
v_call: TRBV4-1
cdr3_nt: TGCGCCAGCAGCCACACTCTTCGGGGCCAAGAGACCCAGTACTTC
cdr3_aa: CASSHTLRGQETQYF